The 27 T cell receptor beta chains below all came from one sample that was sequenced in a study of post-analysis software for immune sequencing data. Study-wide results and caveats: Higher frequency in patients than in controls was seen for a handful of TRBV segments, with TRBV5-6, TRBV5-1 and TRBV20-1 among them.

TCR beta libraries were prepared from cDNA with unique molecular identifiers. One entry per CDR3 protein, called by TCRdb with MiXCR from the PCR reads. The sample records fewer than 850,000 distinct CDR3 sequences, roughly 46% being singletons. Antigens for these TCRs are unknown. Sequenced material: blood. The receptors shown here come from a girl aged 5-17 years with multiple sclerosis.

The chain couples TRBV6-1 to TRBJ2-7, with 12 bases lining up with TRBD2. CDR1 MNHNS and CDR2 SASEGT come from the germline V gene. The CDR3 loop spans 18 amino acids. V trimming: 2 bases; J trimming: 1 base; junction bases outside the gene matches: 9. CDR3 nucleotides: TGTGCCAGCAGTGAAAGCTTCCTAGCGGGAGGGAATTCCTACGAGCAGTACTTC. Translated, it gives CASSESFLAGGNSYEQYF.

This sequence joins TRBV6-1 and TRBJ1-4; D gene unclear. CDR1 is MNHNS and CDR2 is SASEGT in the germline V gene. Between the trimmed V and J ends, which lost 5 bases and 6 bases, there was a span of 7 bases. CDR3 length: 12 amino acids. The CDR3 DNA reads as TGTGCCAGCAGTTTAGGATATGAAAAACTGTTTTTT. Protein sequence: CASSLGYEKLFF.

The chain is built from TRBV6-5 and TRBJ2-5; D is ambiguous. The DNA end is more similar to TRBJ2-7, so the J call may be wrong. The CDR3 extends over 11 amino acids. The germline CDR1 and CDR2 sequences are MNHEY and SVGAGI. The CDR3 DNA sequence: TGTGCCACCTTAACCGGATACGAGCAGTACTTC. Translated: CATLTGYEQYF.

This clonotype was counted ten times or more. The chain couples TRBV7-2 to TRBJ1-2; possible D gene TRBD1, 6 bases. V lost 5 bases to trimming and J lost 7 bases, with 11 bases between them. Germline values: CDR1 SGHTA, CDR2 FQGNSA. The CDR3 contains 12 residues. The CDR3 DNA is TGTGCCAGCAGCCTGGGAGGGGGTGGCTACACCTTC. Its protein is CASSLGGGGYTF. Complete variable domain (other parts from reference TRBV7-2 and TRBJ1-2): GAGVSQSPSNKVTEKGKDVELRCDPISGHTALYWYRQSLGQGLEFLIYFQGNSAPDKSGLPSDRFSAERTGGSVSTLTIQRTQQEDSAVYLCASSLGGGGYTFGSGTRLTVV.

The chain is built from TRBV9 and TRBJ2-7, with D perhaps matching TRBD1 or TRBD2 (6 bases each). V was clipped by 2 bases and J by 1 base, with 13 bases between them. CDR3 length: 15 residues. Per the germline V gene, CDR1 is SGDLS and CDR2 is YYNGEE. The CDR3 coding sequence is TGTGCCAGCAGCGTGGGGGGCACTCAGTCCTACGAGCAGTACTTC. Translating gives CASSVGGTQSYEQYF.

DNA of the CDR3: TGTGCCAGCAGAGACCCGGTCCACAATGAGCAGTTCTTC. It specifies CASRDPVHNEQFF. This chain connects TRBV6-2 or TRBV6-3 to TRBJ2-1; D is unresolved. V shed 6 bases and J shed 5 bases, with 11 bases lying between them. Germline CDR1 reads MNHEY; CDR2 reads SVGEGT. The CDR3 extends over 13 amino acids.

The chain's CDR3 is CASSLGPGLPPLEQFF. The CDR3 DNA follows: TGTGCCAGCAGCTTGGGACCGGGACTCCCTCCGTTGGAGCAGTTCTTC. This rearrangement joins TRBV7-3 to TRBJ2-1, with a tentative D call TRBD2 (6 bases). Trimming removed 3 bases at V and 10 bases at J, with 22 bases between. Per germline, CDR1 SGHTA and CDR2 FQGTGA. The CDR3 is 16 residues long.

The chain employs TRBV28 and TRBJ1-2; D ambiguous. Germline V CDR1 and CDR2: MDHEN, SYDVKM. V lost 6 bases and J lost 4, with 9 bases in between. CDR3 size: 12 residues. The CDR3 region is CASSKTVYGYTF. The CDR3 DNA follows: TGTGCCAGCAGCAAGACGGTCTATGGCTACACCTTC.

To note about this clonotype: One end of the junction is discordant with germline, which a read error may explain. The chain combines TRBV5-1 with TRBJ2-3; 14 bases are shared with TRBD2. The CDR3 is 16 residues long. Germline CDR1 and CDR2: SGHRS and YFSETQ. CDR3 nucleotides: TGCGTCAGCAGTCTGAGACTAGCGGGAGGGTCGGATACGCAGTATTTT. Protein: CVSSLRLAGGSDTQYF.

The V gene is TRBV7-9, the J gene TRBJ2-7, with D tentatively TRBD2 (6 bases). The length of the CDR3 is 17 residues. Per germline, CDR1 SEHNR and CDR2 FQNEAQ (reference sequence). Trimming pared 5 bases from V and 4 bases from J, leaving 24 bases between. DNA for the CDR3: TGTGCCAGCAGCCCCCCCGGGGGAAGAGGGAGGCAGTACGAGCAGTACTTC. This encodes CASSPPGGRGRQYEQYF.

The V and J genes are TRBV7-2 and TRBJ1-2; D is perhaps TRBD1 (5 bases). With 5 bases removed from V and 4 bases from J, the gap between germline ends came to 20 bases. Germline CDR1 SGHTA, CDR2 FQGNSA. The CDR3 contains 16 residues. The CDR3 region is CASSPHGAEASYGYTF. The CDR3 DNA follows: TGTGCCAGCAGCCCCCATGGGGCCGAGGCGTCCTATGGCTACACCTTC.

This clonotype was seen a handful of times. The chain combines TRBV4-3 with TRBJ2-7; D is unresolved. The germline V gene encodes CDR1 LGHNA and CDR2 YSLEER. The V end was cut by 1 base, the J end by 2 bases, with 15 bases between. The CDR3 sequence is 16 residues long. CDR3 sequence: CASSQGPGLLTYEQYF. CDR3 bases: TGCGCCAGCAGCCAAGGTCCGGGTTTATTAACCTACGAGCAGTACTTC.

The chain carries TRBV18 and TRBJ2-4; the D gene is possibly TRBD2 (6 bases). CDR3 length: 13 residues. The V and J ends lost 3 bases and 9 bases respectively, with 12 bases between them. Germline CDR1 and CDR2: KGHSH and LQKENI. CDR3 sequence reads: CASSPGSEGIQYF. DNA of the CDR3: TGTGCCAGCTCACCGGGTTCGGAGGGCATTCAGTACTTC.

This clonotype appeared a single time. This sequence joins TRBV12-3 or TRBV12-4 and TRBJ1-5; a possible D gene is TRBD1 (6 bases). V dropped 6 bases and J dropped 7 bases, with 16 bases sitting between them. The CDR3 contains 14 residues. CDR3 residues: CASRRDRREQPQHF. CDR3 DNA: TGTGCCAGCAGGAGAGACAGGCGAGAACAGCCCCAGCATTTT.

CDR3 in amino acids: CASSPTEGPTEAFF. The CDR3 DNA is TGTGCCAGCAGCCCCACAGAGGGGCCCACTGAAGCTTTCTTT. The V and J genes are TRBV4-2 and TRBJ1-1; D perhaps matches TRBD1 (5 bases). The CDR3 is 14 amino acids. V was clipped by 4 bases and J by 4 bases, with 13 bases between them. CDR1 and CDR2 (germline): LGHNA, YNFKEQ.

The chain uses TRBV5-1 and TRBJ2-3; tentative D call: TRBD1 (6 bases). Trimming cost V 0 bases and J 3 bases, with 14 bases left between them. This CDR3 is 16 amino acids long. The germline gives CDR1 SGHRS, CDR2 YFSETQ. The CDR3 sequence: CASSLGQGMRTDTQYF. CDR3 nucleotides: TGCGCCAGCAGCTTGGGGCAGGGGATGAGGACAGATACGCAGTATTTT.

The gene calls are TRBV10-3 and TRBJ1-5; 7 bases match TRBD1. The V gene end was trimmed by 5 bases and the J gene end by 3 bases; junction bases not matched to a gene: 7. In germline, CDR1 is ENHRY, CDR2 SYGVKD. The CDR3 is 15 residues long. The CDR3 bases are TGTGCCATCAGTCAGGGGGACAGCTTCAATCAGCCCCAGCATTTT. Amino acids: CAISQGDSFNQPQHF.

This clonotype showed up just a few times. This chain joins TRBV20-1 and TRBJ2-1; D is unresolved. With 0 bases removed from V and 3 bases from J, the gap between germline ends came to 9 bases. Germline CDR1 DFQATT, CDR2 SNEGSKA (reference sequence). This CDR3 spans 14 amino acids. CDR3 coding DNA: TGCAGTGCTAGAGAAGCCTTACTCTACAATGAGCAGTTCTTC. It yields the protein CSAREALLYNEQFF.

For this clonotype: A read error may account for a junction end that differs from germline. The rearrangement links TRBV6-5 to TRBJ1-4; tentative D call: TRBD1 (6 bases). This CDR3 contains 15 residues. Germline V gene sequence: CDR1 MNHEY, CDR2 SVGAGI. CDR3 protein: CTSSYSPTGGEKLFF. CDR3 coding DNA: TGTACCAGCAGTTACAGTCCGACAGGAGGTGAAAAACTGTTTTTT.

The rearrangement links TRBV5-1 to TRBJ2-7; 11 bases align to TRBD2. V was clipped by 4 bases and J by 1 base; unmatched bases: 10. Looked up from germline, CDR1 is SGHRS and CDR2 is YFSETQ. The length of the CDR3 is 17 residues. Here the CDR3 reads CASSPTLSGRVSYEQYF. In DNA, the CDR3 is TGCGCCAGCAGCCCCACCCTTAGCGGGAGGGTGTCCTACGAGCAGTACTTC.

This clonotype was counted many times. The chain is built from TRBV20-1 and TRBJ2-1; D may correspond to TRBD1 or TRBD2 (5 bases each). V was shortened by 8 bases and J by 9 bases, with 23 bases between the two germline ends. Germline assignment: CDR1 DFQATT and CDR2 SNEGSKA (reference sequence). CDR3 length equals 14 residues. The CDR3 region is CSPSGTGLVREQFF. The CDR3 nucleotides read TGCAGTCCGTCCGGGACCGGACTTGTCCGTGAGCAGTTCTTC.

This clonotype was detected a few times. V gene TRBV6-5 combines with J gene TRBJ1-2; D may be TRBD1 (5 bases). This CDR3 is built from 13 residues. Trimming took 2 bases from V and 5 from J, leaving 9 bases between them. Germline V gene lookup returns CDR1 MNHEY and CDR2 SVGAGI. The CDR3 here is CASSYGGKYGYTF. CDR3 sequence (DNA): TGTGCCAGCAGTTACGGGGGAAAATATGGCTACACCTTC.

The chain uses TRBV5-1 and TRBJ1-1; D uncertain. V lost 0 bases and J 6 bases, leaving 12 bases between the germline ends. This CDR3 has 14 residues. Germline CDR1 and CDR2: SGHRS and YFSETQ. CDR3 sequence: CASSLVRGIAEAFF. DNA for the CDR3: TGCGCCAGCAGCTTGGTGCGGGGAATTGCTGAAGCTTTCTTT.

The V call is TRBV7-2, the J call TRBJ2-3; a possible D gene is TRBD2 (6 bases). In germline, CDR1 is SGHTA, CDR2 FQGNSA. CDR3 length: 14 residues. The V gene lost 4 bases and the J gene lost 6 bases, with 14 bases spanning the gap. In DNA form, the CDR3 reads TGTGCCAGCAGCTGGAGCGGGTCTGGGGATACGCAGTATTTT. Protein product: CASSWSGSGDTQYF.

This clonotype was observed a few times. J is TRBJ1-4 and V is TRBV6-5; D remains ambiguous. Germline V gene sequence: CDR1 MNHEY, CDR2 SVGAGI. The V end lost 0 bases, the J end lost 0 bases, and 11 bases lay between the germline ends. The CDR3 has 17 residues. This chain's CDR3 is CASSYSVPEATNEKLFF. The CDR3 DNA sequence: TGTGCCAGCAGTTACTCGGTCCCAGAGGCAACTAATGAAAAACTGTTTTTT.

The CDR3 here is CASSLVGQGFPGETQYF. In nucleotides, the CDR3 is TGTGCCAGCAGCTTGGTGGGACAGGGATTTCCGGGGGAGACCCAGTACTTC. This chain uses TRBV7-2 with TRBJ2-5; the match to TRBD1 covers 9 bases. Germline assignment: CDR1 SGHTA and CDR2 FQGNSA. The ends lost 3 bases at V and 5 bases at J; junction bases unmatched: 13. This CDR3 contains 17 residues.

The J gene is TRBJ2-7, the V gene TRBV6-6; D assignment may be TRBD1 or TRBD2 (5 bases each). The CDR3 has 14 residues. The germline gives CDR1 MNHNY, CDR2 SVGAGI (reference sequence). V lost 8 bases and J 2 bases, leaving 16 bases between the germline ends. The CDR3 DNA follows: TGTGCCAGCTGGGACGGGGCTATAACCTACGAGCAGTACTTC. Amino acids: CASWDGAITYEQYF.